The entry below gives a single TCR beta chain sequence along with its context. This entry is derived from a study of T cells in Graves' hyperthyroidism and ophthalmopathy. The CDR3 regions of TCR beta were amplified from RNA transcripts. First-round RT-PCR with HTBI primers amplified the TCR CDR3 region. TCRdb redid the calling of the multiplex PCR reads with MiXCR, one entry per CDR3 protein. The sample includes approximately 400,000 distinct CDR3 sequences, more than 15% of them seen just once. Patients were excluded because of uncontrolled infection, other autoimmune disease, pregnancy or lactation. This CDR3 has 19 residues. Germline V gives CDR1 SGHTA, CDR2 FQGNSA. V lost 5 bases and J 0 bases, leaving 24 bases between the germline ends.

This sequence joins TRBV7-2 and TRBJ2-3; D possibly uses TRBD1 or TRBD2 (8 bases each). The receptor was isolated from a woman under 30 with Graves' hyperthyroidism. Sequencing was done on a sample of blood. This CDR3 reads CASSPTPGGGRQSTDTQYF. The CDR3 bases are TGTGCCAGCAGCCCGACCCCAGGGGGCGGGAGGCAAAGCACAGATACGCAGTATTTT.